The entry below gives a single TCR beta chain sequence along with its context. Its antigen is still unknown. The source of the sample is a study of OX40 agonist ivuxolimab in advanced cancers. Overall study: Checkpoint inhibitors had been given previously to under 50% of patients. Study-level findings and limits: Expanded peripheral T cell antigen specificity was not determined.

Measured with immunoSEQ multiplex PCR; TCRdb has only the in-frame clones, and not every one. The sample holds 5,500 to 7,500 clones, about two thirds seen once. The CDR3 covers 16 residues. CDR1 is SGDLS, CDR2 YYNGEE, per germline. V shed 4 bases, J shed 0 bases, and the junction held 6 bases outside the gene matches. Any history of autoimmune disease or systemic immunosuppression disqualified patients. The chain recombines TRBV9 with TRBJ2-2; 7 bases are a match to TRBD1. The sample was CD4+ or CD8+ T cells sorted from blood, taken in a trial of the OX40 agonist ivuxolimab. This sequence was found in an adult with an advanced solid tumor such as melanoma, head and neck, liver or kidney cancer. CDR3 coding DNA: TGTGCCAGCAGCCTCGCAGGGGGATCGAACACCGGGGAGCTGTTTTTT. Amino acids: CASSLAGGSNTGELFF.